One sample yielded the 23 T cell receptor beta chains listed below, sequenced in a study of type 1 regulatory T cells. TCRdb redid the calling of the reads with MiXCR, one entry per CDR3 protein. The sample lists 15,000 to 20,000 distinct CDR3 sequences; 10% were seen once. Sequencing was done on a sample of CD4+ T cells, either the whole sample or a sorted fraction (not recorded which). These receptors came from a human donor in good health.

J is TRBJ2-1 and V is TRBV7-9; no clear D gene. The CDR3 has 12 residues. Germline assignment: CDR1 SEHNR and CDR2 FQNEAQ (reference sequence). Trimming pared 4 bases from V and 2 bases from J, leaving 3 bases between. Written as DNA, the CDR3 is TGTGCCAGCAGCTACCCCTACAATGAGCAGTTCTTC. It yields the protein CASSYPYNEQFF. Full variable domain (rest looked up from reference TRBV7-9 and TRBJ2-1): DTGVSQNPRHKITKRGQNVTFRCDPISEHNRLYWYRQTLGQGPEFLTYFQNEAQLEKSRLLSDRFSAERPKGSFSTLEIQRTEQGDSAMYLCASSYPYNEQFFGPGTRLTVL.

This clonotype was seen at least ten times. The J gene is TRBJ1-5, the V gene TRBV20-1; D is possibly TRBD1 (5 bases). The germline CDR1 and CDR2 sequences are DFQATT and SNEGSKA (reference sequence). Trimming shortened V by 2 bases and J by 5 bases, and 13 bases separated the two germline ends. The CDR3 totals 14 residues. The CDR3 DNA sequence: TGCAGTGCTAGAAGGCAGGGAGGGGATCAGCCCCAGCATTTT. Amino acid sequence: CSARRQGGDQPQHF.

In this sample, this clonotype turned up many times. The chain has TRBV20-1 and TRBJ1-1; D call uncertain. This CDR3 spans 15 amino acids. The germline gives CDR1 DFQATT, CDR2 SNEGSKA (reference sequence). With 0 bases removed from V and 3 bases from J, the gap between germline ends came to 14 bases. CDR3 sequence reads: CSARDPSGGDTEAFF. Written as DNA, the CDR3 is TGCAGTGCTAGAGATCCTTCCGGCGGGGACACTGAAGCTTTCTTT.

This clonotype was observed many times. The chain recombines TRBV20-1 with TRBJ2-3; weak D call: TRBD2 (7 bases). Per germline, CDR1 DFQATT and CDR2 SNEGSKA (reference sequence). V dropped 4 bases and J dropped 4 bases, with 21 bases sitting between them. The CDR3 has 16 residues. The CDR3 protein is CSATPLRGRGADTQYF. The CDR3 DNA sequence: TGCAGTGCTACCCCTCTGAGGGGGAGGGGTGCAGATACGCAGTATTTT.

This clonotype was counted at least ten times. V is TRBV5-1 and J is TRBJ1-2, with D tentatively TRBD1 (5 bases). This CDR3 is built from 14 residues. Germline V gives CDR1 SGHRS, CDR2 YFSETQ. The V end was cut by 4 bases, the J end by 8 bases, with 18 bases between. The CDR3 sequence is CASSTIPQGHGYTF. CDR3 sequence (DNA): TGCGCCAGCAGCACTATCCCCCAGGGCCACGGCTACACCTTC.

This clonotype was counted at least ten times. The rearrangement joins TRBV7-2 to TRBJ2-1, with 10 bases that match TRBD1. The CDR3 spans 16 residues. The germline V gene encodes CDR1 SGHTA and CDR2 FQGNSA. V trimming: 6 bases; J trimming: 9 bases; junction bases outside the gene matches: 14. Here the CDR3 reads CASRYTPGQGRSEQFF. In nucleotides, the CDR3 is TGTGCCAGCAGATACACACCGGGACAGGGGAGGAGTGAGCAGTTCTTC.

This clonotype was seen at least ten times. The chain links TRBV6-1 to TRBJ1-4; D may be TRBD1 (5 bases). V was trimmed by 1 base and J by 5 bases, leaving 11 bases between them. CDR1 is MNHNS, CDR2 SASEGT, per germline. CDR3 length: 15 residues. The CDR3 DNA follows: TGTGCCAGCAGTGAAGAAAGGGGATCAAATGAAAAACTGTTTTTT. The encoded protein is CASSEERGSNEKLFF.

This clonotype has ten or more counts. V usage is TRBV7-8 and J usage is TRBJ2-1; 8 bases fit TRBD2. Germline V CDR1 and CDR2: SGHVS, FQNEAQ. V was clipped by 3 bases and J by 7 bases; unmatched bases: 17. The CDR3 runs to 18 residues. CDR3 sequence (DNA): TGTGCCAGCAGCTTTCTCGGTAGCGGGACGGCGGGGTTGAATGAGCAGTTCTTC. It codes for CASSFLGSGTAGLNEQFF.

The sample holds many counts of this clonotype. The chain combines TRBV6-5 with TRBJ1-1; maybe TRBD1 (6 bases). The CDR3 sequence is 12 residues long. Germline CDR1 and CDR2: MNHEY and SVGAGI. The V end was cut by 5 bases, the J end by 6 bases, with 10 bases between. Here the CDR3 reads CASSKGGPEAFF. The CDR3 DNA reads TGTGCCAGCAGTAAGGGGGGCCCTGAAGCTTTCTTT.

The chain uses TRBV7-8 and TRBJ2-5, with a tentative D call TRBD1 (5 bases). V gave up 5 bases and J gave up 5 bases, with 18 bases separating them. Per germline, CDR1 SGHVS and CDR2 FQNEAQ. The CDR3 has 15 amino acids. CDR3 DNA: TGTGCCAGCAGCCTCCAGACAGCAACCGTGGAGACCCAGTACTTC. Protein sequence: CASSLQTATVETQYF. Drawing the rest from reference TRBV7-8 and TRBJ2-5, the complete variable domain is GAGVSQSPRYKVAKRGQDVALRCDPISGHVSLFWYQQALGQGPEFLTYFQNEAQLDKSGLPSDRFFAERPEGSVSTLKIQRTQQEDSAVYLCASSLQTATVETQYFGPGTRLLVL.

Remarks on this clonotype: A single base separates this from a much larger clone, so it may be a read error. This CDR3 reads CASSWTGGTGEPFF. The DNA for the CDR3 is TGTGCCAGCAGCTGGACAGGGGGCACCGGGGAGCCGTTTTTT. The chain carries TRBV7-2 and TRBJ2-2, with 11 bases lining up with TRBD1. The CDR3 is 14 residues long. Germline V gives CDR1 SGHTA, CDR2 FQGNSA.

This clonotype was picked up one time. This may come from a read error, since a much larger clone is one base off. The chain couples TRBV30 to TRBJ1-5; TRBD1 agrees at 9 bases. Germline V gives CDR1 GTSNPN, CDR2 SVGIG (reference sequence). The CDR3 length is 17 residues. The CDR3 loop is CTWSPAGVTGGGQPQHF. Written as DNA, the CDR3 is TGTACCTGGAGCCCAGCTGGGGTGACAGGGGGTGGACAGCCCCAGCATTTT.

A few counts support this clonotype. V gene TRBV18 combines with J gene TRBJ2-3; D not resolved. CDR1 is KGHSH and CDR2 is LQKENI in the germline V gene. The V end lost 1 base, the J end lost 4 bases, and 6 bases lay between the germline ends. The CDR3 has 13 amino acids. The CDR3 protein is CASSPLGADTQYF. The CDR3 nucleotides are TGTGCCAGCTCACCACTAGGAGCAGATACGCAGTATTTT.

About this clonotype itself: A read error may be the cause here, since a much bigger clone is one base away. The chain recombines TRBV29-1 with TRBJ2-7, with D possibly TRBD1 on 6 matching bases. The V and J ends lost 8 bases and 5 bases respectively, with 19 bases between them. This CDR3 spans 13 amino acids. Germline loops: CDR1 SQVTM, CDR2 ANQGSEA. This CDR3 reads CSHSPTGPNEQYF. CDR3 nucleotides: TGCAGCCACTCGCCGACAGGTCCCAACGAGCAGTACTTC.

This clonotype has a handful of counts. This chain uses TRBV7-2 with TRBJ2-5, with D perhaps assigned TRBD1 or TRBD2 (6 bases each). This CDR3 is 16 amino acids long. Trimming took off 1 base at V and 2 bases at J, with 14 bases between the two ends. Germline V gene lookup returns CDR1 SGHTA and CDR2 FQGNSA. The CDR3 is CASSLEGGSIQETQYF. CDR3 DNA: TGTGCCAGCAGCTTAGAGGGGGGTTCCATTCAAGAGACCCAGTACTTC. The full variable domain, with the rest looked up from reference TRBV7-2 and TRBJ2-5, is GAGVSQSPSNKVTEKGKDVELRCDPISGHTALYWYRQSLGQGLEFLIYFQGNSAPDKSGLPSDRFSAERTGGSVSTLTIQRTQQEDSAVYLCASSLEGGSIQETQYFGPGTRLLVL.

This clonotype was recorded many times. This chain uses TRBV5-1 with TRBJ1-1; D is unclear. This CDR3 has 15 amino acids. Germline V CDR1 and CDR2: SGHRS, YFSETQ. The V and J ends lost 0 bases and 1 base respectively, with 10 bases between them. The chain's CDR3 is CASSLALRQNTEAFF. The CDR3 nucleotides are TGCGCCAGCAGCTTGGCCCTACGACAGAACACTGAAGCTTTCTTT.

This clonotype is judged medium-sized. The V call is TRBV5-1, the J call TRBJ2-1; 8 bases match TRBD2. Trimming cost V 2 bases and J 10 bases; bases outside gene matches: 8. The CDR3 runs 14 residues. The germline CDR1 and CDR2 sequences are SGHRS and YFSETQ. This CDR3 is CASSFQRGLEEQFF. The DNA for the CDR3 is TGCGCCAGCAGCTTCCAGCGGGGGCTCGAGGAGCAGTTCTTC.

This clonotype was observed at least ten times. The CDR3 nucleotides are TGTGCCAGCAGTTTATATCCCGGGGAGCTGTTTTTT. Its protein is CASSLYPGELFF. The genes are TRBV12-3 or TRBV12-4 and TRBJ2-2; no reliable D call. This CDR3 region has 12 residues. V lost 2 bases and J 6 bases, leaving 4 bases between the germline ends.

V usage is TRBV20-1 and J usage is TRBJ1-5; D remains ambiguous. The V gene lost 6 bases and the J gene lost 4 bases, with 25 bases spanning the gap. Germline assignment: CDR1 DFQATT and CDR2 SNEGSKA (reference sequence). The CDR3 has 17 amino acids. CDR3 in DNA: TGCAGTGCGGGTGGGTCTGGGTCGAAAAAGAGGAATCAGCCCCAGCATTTT. It is translated as CSAGGSGSKKRNQPQHF.

This clonotype has a count of ten or more. This rearrangement joins TRBV9 to TRBJ1-2; D gene ambiguous. Germline CDR1 and CDR2: SGDLS and YYNGEE. The CDR3 contains 11 residues. Trimming shortened V by 6 bases and J by 4 bases, and 7 bases separated the two germline ends. The CDR3 region is CASNTFYGYTF. The CDR3 nucleotides read TGTGCCAGCAACACATTCTATGGCTACACCTTC.

This clonotype was counted between two and nine times. The chain carries TRBV5-4 and TRBJ2-5; D ambiguous. Germline CDR1 is SGHNT and CDR2 is YYREEE (reference sequence). The CDR3 consists of 12 residues. V was cut by 2 bases and J by 5 bases, with 7 bases left in between. The chain's CDR3 is CASSFKEETQYF. The CDR3 DNA is TGTGCCAGCAGCTTCAAGGAGGAGACCCAGTACTTC.

This clonotype has a single count. A read error may be the cause here, since a much bigger clone is one base away. CDR3 region: CASRPDVRDNQPQHF. The CDR3 nucleotides read TGTGCCAGCCGTCCGGACGTGAGAGACAATCAGCCCCAGCATTTT. The chain recombines TRBV6-5 with TRBJ1-5; D gene uncertain. With 8 bases removed from V and 3 bases from J, the gap between germline ends came to 17 bases. CDR3 length: 15 amino acids. Germline V gene lookup returns CDR1 MNHEY and CDR2 SVGAGI.

The chain joins TRBV28 to TRBJ1-6; D uncertain. CDR1 is MDHEN, CDR2 SYDVKM, per germline. Trimming removed 6 bases at V and 5 bases at J, with 14 bases between. The CDR3 is 15 amino acids. The DNA of the CDR3 is TGTGCCAGCAGCCCGAATGGGCCCGATAATTCACCCCTCCACTTT. Translated: CASSPNGPDNSPLHF. Full variable domain (missing parts from reference TRBV28 and TRBJ1-6): DVKVTQSSRYLVKRTGEKVFLECVQDMDHENMFWYRQDPGLGLRLIYFSYDVKMKEKGDIPEGYSVSREKKERFSLILESASTNQTSMYLCASSPNGPDNSPLHFGNGTRLTVT.